Presented here are 6 T cell receptor beta chains from one specimen sequenced in a study of identical twins. In TCRdb, the 5' RACE reads were re-called with MiXCR into one record per CDR3 protein. The sample shows around 140,000 distinct CDR3 sequences, 3% to 4.5% of them seen only once. Sequencing was carried out using memory T cells sorted from blood. Receptors were obtained from a young man in good health.

At least ten counts were recorded for this clonotype. The J gene is TRBJ2-7, the V gene TRBV19; D call uncertain. This CDR3 is 10 amino acids long. The V end lost 5 bases, the J end lost 5 bases, and 4 bases lay between the germline ends. Germline V gene data show CDR1 as LNHDA and CDR2 as SQIVND (reference sequence). In DNA, the CDR3 is TGTGCCAGTAGTGAGAACGAGCAGTACGTC. This gives the protein CASSENEQYV.

Comment on this clonotype: Since a much larger clone is just one base distant, this may be a read error. The V call is TRBV30, the J call TRBJ1-3; the D is unclear. Germline lookup yields CDR1 GTSNPN and CDR2 SVGIG (reference sequence). This CDR3 comprises 12 residues. CDR3 DNA sequence: TGTGCCTTTCACAACTCTGGAAACCCCATATATTTT. Residues: CAFHNSGNPIYF.

This clonotype was detected many times. The chain combines TRBV2 with TRBJ2-2; unclear D gene. V was clipped by 2 bases and J by 9 bases, with 10 bases between them. Germline V lookup: CDR1 SNHLY, CDR2 FYNNEI. The CDR3 runs to 13 residues. CDR3 sequence reads: CASSETATRELFF. In DNA form, the CDR3 reads TGTGCCAGCAGTGAAACTGCTACCCGGGAGCTGTTTTTT.

This clonotype has just a few counts. The chain uses TRBV7-9 and TRBJ2-7; TRBD2 aligns across 7 bases. The CDR3 contains 13 residues. The J segment lost 6 bases and the V segment lost 5 bases, leaving 7 bases of the junction unmatched. The germline V gene has CDR1 SEHNR and CDR2 FQNEAQ (reference sequence). CDR3 in amino acids: CASSPRTSTEQYV. CDR3 in DNA: TGTGCCAGCAGCCCGAGGACTAGTACCGAGCAGTACGTC.

This clonotype was recorded at least ten times. This chain links TRBV20-1 with TRBJ1-1; D gene uncertain. Trimming pared 0 bases from V and 0 bases from J, leaving 8 bases between. Germline values: CDR1 DFQATT, CDR2 SNEGSKA (reference sequence). CDR3 length equals 14 residues. This CDR3 is CSARDPRLNTEAFF. The CDR3 coding sequence is TGCAGTGCTAGAGATCCTAGACTGAACACTGAAGCTTTCTTT.

This clonotype was counted at least ten times. The chain employs TRBV20-1 and TRBJ2-1; 8 bases map to TRBD2. Germline V gene lookup returns CDR1 DFQATT and CDR2 SNEGSKA (reference sequence). The CDR3 runs to 15 residues. J was trimmed by 0 bases and V by 4 bases; bases with no gene match: 5. CDR3 sequence reads: CSATDLAGSYNEQFF. DNA of the CDR3: TGCAGTGCTACGGACCTAGCGGGCTCCTACAATGAGCAGTTCTTC.